Reported below is one T cell receptor beta chain. The CDR3 has 17 amino acids. Losses at the gene ends were 1 base for V and 9 bases for J; bases not matched to a gene: 10. CDR1 and CDR2 from the germline V gene are SGHVS and FNYEAQ. The sample originates from a study of control samples from healthy donors and cancer patients. The table came from immunoSEQ multiplex PCR; TCRdb's copy has only in-frame clones and leaves some out. The sample consists of about 150,000 clones, about 89% of them appearing once. Sequenced: blood. This receptor was taken from a man aged 25 to 40 in good health. The rearrangement links TRBV7-6 to TRBJ2-1, with 12 bases lining up with TRBD2. As DNA, the CDR3 is TGTGCCAGCAGCTTAGTCTGGGCTAGCGGGAGGGGAGGTGAGCAGTTCTTC. The encoded protein is CASSLVWASGRGGEQFF.